This T cell receptor (beta chain) was identified in a study of cytomegalovirus exposure and HLA in healthy donors. In the PCR, 60 Vbeta and 13 Jbeta primers were used. TCRdb's table, derived via immunoSEQ multiplex PCR, lists solely in-frame clones and lacks some. The data hold 35,000 to 50,000 clones, with over 75% observed a single time. The germline CDR1 and CDR2 sequences are SGHDT and YYEEEE. The CDR3 contains 15 residues. J lost 3 bases, V lost 2 bases, and 3 bases had no gene match. This TCR derives from a man aged 50 or older in good health and CMV-seronegative. Source material: PBMCs. The chain has TRBV5-6 and TRBJ2-2; 8 bases match TRBD2. CDR3 region: CASSFGGGDTGELFF. DNA of the CDR3: TGTGCCAGCAGCTTCGGGGGGGGAGACACCGGGGAGCTGTTTTTT.